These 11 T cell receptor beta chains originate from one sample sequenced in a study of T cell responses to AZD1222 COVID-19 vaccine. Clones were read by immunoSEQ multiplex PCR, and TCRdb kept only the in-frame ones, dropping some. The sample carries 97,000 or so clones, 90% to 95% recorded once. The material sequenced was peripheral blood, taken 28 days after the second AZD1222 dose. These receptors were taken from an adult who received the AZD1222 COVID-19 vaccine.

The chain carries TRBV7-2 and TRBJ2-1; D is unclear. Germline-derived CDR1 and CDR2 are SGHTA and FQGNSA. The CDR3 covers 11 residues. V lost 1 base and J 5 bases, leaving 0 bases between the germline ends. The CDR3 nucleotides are TGTGCCAGCAGCTTAGACAATGAGCAGTTCTTC. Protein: CASSLDNEQFF.

The CDR3 loop is CASSRDKTQETQYF. CDR3 in DNA: TGCGCCAGCAGCCGGGACAAGACCCAAGAGACCCAGTACTTC. The genes are TRBV5-1 and TRBJ2-5, with D possibly matching TRBD1 (6 bases). Trimming removed 4 bases at V and 1 base at J, with 11 bases between. This CDR3 contains 14 residues. The V gene's germline CDR1 is SGHRS and CDR2 YFSETQ.

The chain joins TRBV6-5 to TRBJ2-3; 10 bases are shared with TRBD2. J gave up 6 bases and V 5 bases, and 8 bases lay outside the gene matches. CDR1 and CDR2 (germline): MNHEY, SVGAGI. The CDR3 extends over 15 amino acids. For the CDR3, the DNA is TGTGCCAGCAGTCAAAGCGGGAGGGCCGTTGATACGCAGTATTTT. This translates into CASSQSGRAVDTQYF.

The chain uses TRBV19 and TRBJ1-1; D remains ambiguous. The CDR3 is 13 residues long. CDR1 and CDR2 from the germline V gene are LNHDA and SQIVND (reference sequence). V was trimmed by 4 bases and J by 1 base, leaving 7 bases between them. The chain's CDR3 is CASSKGGNTEAFF. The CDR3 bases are TGTGCCAGTAGTAAGGGTGGGAACACTGAAGCTTTCTTT.

CDR3 in DNA: TGTGCCAGCTCACCATTGACCATCACCGGGGAGCTGTTTTTT. Protein product: CASSPLTITGELFF. The rearrangement joins TRBV18 to TRBJ2-2, with D uncertain. V lost 2 bases, J lost 4 bases, and 8 bases lay in between. The CDR3 contains 14 residues. Germline V lookup: CDR1 KGHSH, CDR2 LQKENI.

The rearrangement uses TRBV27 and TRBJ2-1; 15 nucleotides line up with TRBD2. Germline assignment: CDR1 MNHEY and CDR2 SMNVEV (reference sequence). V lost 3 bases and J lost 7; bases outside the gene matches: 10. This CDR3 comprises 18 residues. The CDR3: CASSFARTSGRASNEQFF. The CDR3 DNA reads TGTGCCAGCAGTTTCGCAAGGACTAGCGGGAGGGCCAGTAATGAGCAGTTCTTC.

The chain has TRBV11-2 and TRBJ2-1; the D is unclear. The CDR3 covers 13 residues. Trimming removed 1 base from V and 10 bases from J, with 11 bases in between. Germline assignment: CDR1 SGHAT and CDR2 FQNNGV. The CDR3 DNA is TGTGCCAGCAGCTTAGCGTGGAGTGACGAGCAGTTCTTC. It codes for CASSLAWSDEQFF.

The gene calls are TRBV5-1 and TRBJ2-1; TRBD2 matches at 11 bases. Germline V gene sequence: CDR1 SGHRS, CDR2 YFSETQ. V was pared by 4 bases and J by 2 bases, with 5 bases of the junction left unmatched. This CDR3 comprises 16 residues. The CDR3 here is CASSTLAGEAYNEQFF. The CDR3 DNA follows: TGCGCCAGCAGCACACTAGCGGGAGAAGCCTACAATGAGCAGTTCTTC.

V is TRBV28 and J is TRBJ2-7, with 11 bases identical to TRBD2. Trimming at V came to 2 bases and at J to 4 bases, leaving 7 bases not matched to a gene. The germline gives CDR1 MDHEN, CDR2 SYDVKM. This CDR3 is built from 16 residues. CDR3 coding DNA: TGTGCCAGCAGTTTAGAAATAGCGGGAGGGCCGTACGAGCAGTACTTC. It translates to CASSLEIAGGPYEQYF.

CDR3: CASKEGVTNEKLFF. The CDR3 DNA sequence: TGTGCCAGCAAGGAGGGCGTAACTAATGAAAAACTGTTTTTT. The genes are TRBV14 and TRBJ1-4, with D unclear. Germline lookup yields CDR1 SGHDN and CDR2 FVKESK. This CDR3 has 14 amino acids. V lost 7 bases, J lost 1 base, and 10 bases lay in between. The full variable domain, in which reference TRBV14 and TRBJ1-4 provide the parts outside the CDR3, is EAGVTQFPSHSVIEKGQTVTLRCDPISGHDNLYWYRRVMGKEIKFLLHFVKESKQDESGMPNNRFLAERTGGTYSTLKVQPAELEDSGVYFCASKEGVTNEKLFFGSGTQLSVL.

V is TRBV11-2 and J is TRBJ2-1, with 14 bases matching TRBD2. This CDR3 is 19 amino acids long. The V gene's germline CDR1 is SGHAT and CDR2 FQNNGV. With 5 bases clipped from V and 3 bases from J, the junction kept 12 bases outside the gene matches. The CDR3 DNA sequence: TGTGCCAGCAGCCAATACGGGACTAGCGGGAGTGGCGGCTACAATGAGCAGTTCTTC. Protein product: CASSQYGTSGSGGYNEQFF. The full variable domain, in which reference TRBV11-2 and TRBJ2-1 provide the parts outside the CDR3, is EAGVAQSPRYKIIEKRQSVAFWCNPISGHATLYWYQQILGQGPKLLIQFQNNGVVDDSQLPKDRFSAERLKGVDSTLKIQPAKLEDSAVYLCASSQYGTSGSGGYNEQFFGPGTRLTVL.